The 23 T cell receptor beta chains in this list originate from one sample, sequenced in a study of shared clonotypes between healthy human individuals. Measured with immunoSEQ multiplex PCR; TCRdb has only the in-frame clones, and not every one. The data hold 470,000 or so clones, with more than 75% observed a single time. The sample comprised PBMCs. The receptor source for this set is a woman between 40 and 50 years old in good health. Some clones in this sample may be carry-over from other donors' samples.

V is TRBV2 and J is TRBJ1-4; tentatively, D is TRBD1 (5 bases). CDR3 length equals 14 residues. The ends were cut back, 5 bases at V and 7 bases at J, with 14 bases in the middle. Germline lookup yields CDR1 SNHLY and CDR2 FYNNEI. CDR3 in DNA: TGTGCCAGCAGTCTCCAGGGAAGGGGTGAAAAACTGTTTTTT. This codes for CASSLQGRGEKLFF.

The rearrangement uses TRBV28 and TRBJ1-2; D unresolved. Looked up from germline, CDR1 is MDHEN and CDR2 is SYDVKM. Trimming removed 3 bases from V and 2 bases from J, with 4 bases in between. The CDR3 contains 12 residues. The CDR3 region is CASSFLNYGYTF. In DNA, the CDR3 is TGTGCCAGCAGTTTTTTGAACTATGGCTACACCTTC.

The CDR3 protein is CASSPARQSSYEQYF. CDR3 DNA: TGTGCCAGCAGCCCCGCTAGGCAGAGCTCCTACGAGCAGTACTTC. V gene TRBV11-1 combines with J gene TRBJ2-7; D ambiguous. CDR1 is SGHAT and CDR2 is FQDESV in the germline V gene (reference sequence). V dropped 5 bases and J dropped 0 bases, with 14 bases sitting between them. This CDR3 region has 15 residues.

This chain uses TRBV21-1 with TRBJ2-3; the table's TRBD2 call for D was not verified on the DNA. TRBV21-1 has pseudogene status. The length of the CDR3 is 17 residues. The CDR3 bases are TGTGCCAGCAGCAAATCGCGGACTAGCGGGAGAGTAGATACGCAGTATTTT. Translating it yields CASSKSRTSGRVDTQYF.

This sequence joins TRBV2 and TRBJ2-7; D is undetermined. The V and J ends lost 5 bases and 2 bases respectively, with 16 bases between them. The CDR3 totals 15 residues. CDR1 and CDR2 from the germline V gene are SNHLY and FYNNEI. The CDR3 DNA reads as TGTGCCAGCAGTTCCTTCCCCAAAGGTACCTACGAGCAGTACTTC. This encodes CASSSFPKGTYEQYF.

The chain joins TRBV19 to TRBJ2-7; unclear D gene. The CDR3 totals 13 residues. Germline CDR1 LNHDA, CDR2 SQIVND (reference sequence). V was clipped by 3 bases and J by 3 bases, with 9 bases between them. CDR3 loop: CASSIGVNYEQYF. In DNA, the CDR3 is TGTGCCAGTAGTATTGGGGTGAACTACGAGCAGTACTTC.

This sequence joins TRBV5-1 and TRBJ2-1, with 12 bases that match TRBD2. This CDR3 has 16 residues. The V and J ends lost 2 bases and 7 bases, in that order; junction bases with no gene match: 7. Germline V gene data show CDR1 as SGHRS and CDR2 as YFSETQ. Here the CDR3 reads CASSFRTSGIINEQFF. The CDR3 DNA is TGCGCCAGCAGCTTTAGGACTAGCGGGATTATAAATGAGCAGTTCTTC.

Worth noting for this clone: Distinct nucleotide sequences in the sample also encode this CDR3. The genes are TRBV20-1 and TRBJ2-7; D not certain. The germline gives CDR1 DFQATT, CDR2 SNEGSKA (reference sequence). The CDR3 sequence is 11 residues long. With 0 bases removed from V and 0 bases from J, the gap between germline ends came to 0 bases. The CDR3 here is CSARDSYEQYF. The CDR3 region has the DNA TGCAGTGCTAGAGACTCCTACGAGCAGTACTTC.

CDR3 nucleotides: TGTGCCAGCAGCCTCCTAGCGGGAGAGTACAATGAGCAGTTCTTC. The encoded protein is CASSLLAGEYNEQFF. V is TRBV7-3 and J is TRBJ2-1; 10 bases are a match to TRBD2. Germline assignment: CDR1 SGHTA and CDR2 FQGTGA. The CDR3 loop spans 15 amino acids. J gave up 4 bases and V 5 bases, and 5 bases lay outside the gene matches.

The CDR3 is CASSQARPGLAGPTGELFF. For the CDR3, the DNA is TGCGCCAGCAGCCAAGCCCGTCCAGGGCTAGCGGGACCCACCGGGGAGCTGTTTTTT. The V gene is TRBV4-3, the J gene TRBJ2-2; 9 bases agree with TRBD2. CDR1 is LGHNA and CDR2 is YSLEER in the germline V gene. With 1 base clipped from V and 4 bases from J, the junction kept 13 bases outside the gene matches. The CDR3 extends over 19 amino acids.

CDR3: CASSSGQGWLETQYF. Written as DNA, the CDR3 is TGTGCCAGCAGCTCCGGACAGGGGTGGTTGGAGACCCAGTACTTC. This chain links TRBV7-2 with TRBJ2-5, with 9 bases fitting TRBD1. Germline lookup yields CDR1 SGHTA and CDR2 FQGNSA. The V segment lost 4 bases and the J segment 5 bases; nucleotides outside the gene matches: 8. This CDR3 contains 15 residues.

The CDR3 DNA is TGCGCCAGCAGCGGACAGGCCAATCAGCCCCAGCATTTT. Protein: CASSGQANQPQHF. The rearrangement uses TRBV10-2 and TRBJ1-5, with 7 bases that match TRBD1. This CDR3 contains 13 residues. Per germline, CDR1 WSHSY and CDR2 SAAADI. V lost 6 bases, J lost 3 bases, and 2 bases stayed unmatched.

Comment on this clone: Other nucleotide sequences in the sample specify the same CDR3. The chain is built from TRBV19 and TRBJ2-1; a weak D match, TRBD1 (5 bases). With 4 bases removed from V and 4 bases from J, the gap between germline ends came to 14 bases. CDR3 length equals 15 residues. CDR1 and CDR2 (germline): LNHDA, SQIVND (reference sequence). CDR3 bases: TGTGCCAGTAGTACCCCAGGGTTATCTTACAATGAGCAGTTCTTC. As protein: CASSTPGLSYNEQFF.

The chain couples TRBV28 to TRBJ1-2; tentative D call: TRBD1 (5 bases). Germline V gene sequence: CDR1 MDHEN, CDR2 SYDVKM. The length of the CDR3 is 14 residues. V was trimmed by 6 bases and J by 6 bases, leaving 17 bases between them. The CDR3 DNA sequence: TGTGCCAGCAGCCCCCCGGCGGGGGTAAATGGCTACACCTTC. This sequence encodes CASSPPAGVNGYTF.

Worth noting for this clone: The junction does not match germline at one end; this may be a read error. This chain uses TRBV7-7 with TRBJ2-5, with 11 bases fitting TRBD2. The germline V gene encodes CDR1 SSHAT and CDR2 FNYEAQ (reference sequence). The CDR3 consists of 15 residues. The CDR3 DNA is TGTGCTAGCAGTACTAGCGGGAGCGGACGGGAGACCCAGTACTTC. Amino acid sequence: CASSTSGSGRETQYF.

This clone was seen a few times. The chain recombines TRBV2 with TRBJ1-5; maybe TRBD1 (6 bases). This CDR3 comprises 15 residues. Trimming shortened V by 4 bases and J by 3 bases, and 13 bases separated the two germline ends. Germline V gene data show CDR1 as SNHLY and CDR2 as FYNNEI. The CDR3 region has the DNA TGTGCCAGCAGTGGCATGGGGGCTGACAATCAGCCCCAGCATTTT. The encoded protein is CASSGMGADNQPQHF.

This clone was seen just once. The chain carries TRBV28 and TRBJ1-2; D may be TRBD1 (5 bases). With 8 bases removed from V and 8 bases from J, the gap between germline ends came to 15 bases. This CDR3 has 12 amino acids. Germline V gene data show CDR1 as MDHEN and CDR2 as SYDVKM. CDR3 nucleotide sequence: TGTGCCAGCGGCGCCTTGGAGGGGGGCTACACCTTC. Residues: CASGALEGGYTF.

For this clone: The sample carries other DNA sequences with the same CDR3. V gene TRBV5-1 combines with J gene TRBJ2-6, with 8 bases aligning to TRBD2. Germline V CDR1 and CDR2: SGHRS, YFSETQ. V was clipped by 0 bases and J by 2 bases; unmatched bases: 1. The CDR3 covers 16 residues. DNA for the CDR3: TGCGCCAGCAGCTTGGAAGCGGGAGCTGGGGCCAACGTCCTGACTTTC. It specifies CASSLEAGAGANVLTF.

In this sample, this clone turned up a few times. The genes are TRBV6-4 and TRBJ2-3; 7 bases match TRBD2. The CDR3 loop spans 16 amino acids. The V and J ends lost 0 bases and 2 bases, in that order; junction bases with no gene match: 5. Germline values: CDR1 MRHNA, CDR2 SNTAGT. CDR3 DNA: TGTGCCAGCAGTGACTCGGCTAGCGGATCCACAGATACGCAGTATTTT. The encoded protein is CASSDSASGSTDTQYF.

The V gene is TRBV5-1, the J gene TRBJ2-3; TRBD2 might be the D (5 bases). This CDR3 spans 15 amino acids. Germline V CDR1 and CDR2: SGHRS, YFSETQ. Trimming shortened V by 2 bases and J by 1 base, and 11 bases separated the two germline ends. CDR3 bases: TGCGCCAGCAGCTTCTACGGTAGCGGCACAGATACGCAGTATTTT. Protein sequence: CASSFYGSGTDTQYF.

The rearrangement uses TRBV29-1 and TRBJ1-2; D may be TRBD1 (6 bases). Germline V gives CDR1 SQVTM, CDR2 ANQGSEA. Trimming pared 3 bases from V and 5 bases from J, leaving 16 bases between. The length of the CDR3 is 14 residues. This chain's CDR3 is CSVEGARGFYGYTF. The DNA for the CDR3 is TGCAGCGTTGAGGGGGCGCGAGGGTTTTATGGCTACACCTTC.

Many counts were recorded for this clone. The V and J genes are TRBV28 and TRBJ1-2; D uncertain. Germline values: CDR1 MDHEN, CDR2 SYDVKM. V dropped 2 bases and J dropped 3 bases, with 16 bases sitting between them. The CDR3 spans 16 residues. The CDR3: CASSLNKRSGDYGYTF. CDR3 DNA: TGTGCCAGCAGTTTAAACAAGCGCTCAGGAGACTATGGCTACACCTTC.

This clone has a single count. This chain links TRBV5-1 with TRBJ2-1; possible D gene TRBD1, 5 bases. Germline values: CDR1 SGHRS, CDR2 YFSETQ. Trimming took 0 bases from V and 6 from J, leaving 7 bases between them. This CDR3 contains 13 residues. This CDR3 is CASSLEGVNEQFF. Written as DNA, the CDR3 is TGCGCCAGCAGCTTGGAAGGGGTCAATGAGCAGTTCTTC.